These 21 T cell receptor beta chains came from one sample sequenced in a study of Graves' ophthalmopathy and Graves' hyperthyroidism. RNA served as the template for amplifying TCR beta CDR3 regions. In the first round, RT-PCR was carried out with HTBI primers, and a multiplex PCR formed the second round. TCRdb reprocessed the multiplex PCR reads with MiXCR, giving one entry per CDR3 protein. The sample yields some 400,000 distinct CDR3 sequences, around 17% seen once. The source material was peripheral blood. The origin of the receptors is a woman aged 18-29 years with Graves' ophthalmopathy.

This clonotype was seen at least ten times. V and J are TRBV12-3 or TRBV12-4 and TRBJ1-2; TRBD1 is a possible D gene (5 bases). Trimming cost V 4 bases and J 4 bases, with 13 bases left between them. The length of the CDR3 is 14 residues. The CDR3 reads CASSWTGTAYGYTF. As DNA, the CDR3 is TGTGCCAGCAGTTGGACCGGGACGGCCTATGGCTACACCTTC.

This sequence joins TRBV5-1 and TRBJ2-7; weak D call: TRBD1 (6 bases). The CDR3 consists of 15 residues. V dropped 4 bases and J dropped 2 bases, with 16 bases sitting between them. CDR1 and CDR2 (germline): SGHRS, YFSETQ. The CDR3 DNA follows: TGCGCCAGCAGCACGAAATCGGACAGTACCTACGAGCAGTACTTC. As protein: CASSTKSDSTYEQYF.

This clonotype has at least ten counts. This chain uses TRBV4-3 with TRBJ2-7; maybe TRBD2 (6 bases). The CDR3 extends over 16 amino acids. The germline V gene encodes CDR1 LGHNA and CDR2 YSLEER. V shed 1 base and J shed 8 bases, with 21 bases lying between them. Here the CDR3 DNA reads TGCGCCAGCAGCCAAGCCCTGGGGGGACTCATAGATCAGCAGTACTTC. Translating gives CASSQALGGLIDQQYF.

This clonotype occurred a few times. J is TRBJ1-3 and V is TRBV6-5; D is undetermined. Trimming took off 0 bases at V and 5 bases at J, with 8 bases between the two ends. This CDR3 comprises 14 residues. Germline V gene data show CDR1 as MNHEY and CDR2 as SVGAGI. This chain's CDR3 is CASSYSGIRNTIYF. In nucleotides, the CDR3 is TGTGCCAGCAGTTACTCGGGGATTCGAAACACCATATATTTT.

This clonotype has a count of ten or more. V is TRBV6-2 or TRBV6-3 and J is TRBJ1-1; D might be TRBD1 (6 bases). Trimming took 3 bases from V and 4 from J, leaving 15 bases between them. Germline V lookup: CDR1 MNHEY, CDR2 SVGEGT. The CDR3 extends over 15 amino acids. The CDR3 DNA reads TGTGCCAGCAGTTATCGGGACAATCTCCTCACTGAAGCTTTCTTT. This codes for CASSYRDNLLTEAFF.

This clonotype is a singleton in its sample. The chain uses TRBV28 and TRBJ2-7, with 9 bases aligning to TRBD2. The ends lost 4 bases at V and 4 bases at J; junction bases unmatched: 17. The CDR3 is 18 amino acids. The V gene's germline CDR1 is MDHEN and CDR2 SYDVKM. The CDR3 nucleotides are TGTGCCAGCAGTTCCAGCCTAAAGTGGCGGGAGGGGGTGTACGAGCAGTACTTC. This codes for CASSSSLKWREGVYEQYF.

A single count supports this clonotype. The chain joins TRBV12-3 or TRBV12-4 to TRBJ2-7, with 8 bases lining up with TRBD2. The CDR3 consists of 15 residues. V was clipped by 5 bases and J by 0 bases; unmatched bases: 6. This chain's CDR3 is CASSAKLAVSYEQYF. The CDR3 nucleotides read TGTGCCAGCAGTGCAAAACTAGCGGTCTCCTACGAGCAGTACTTC.

In this sample, this clonotype turned up many times. The rearrangement uses TRBV28 and TRBJ1-5; D is perhaps TRBD1 (5 bases). V was clipped by 5 bases and J by 7 bases, with 15 bases between them. Germline V gene lookup returns CDR1 MDHEN and CDR2 SYDVKM. The CDR3 runs to 14 residues. The CDR3, as DNA: TGTGCCAGCAGTCCTCCCCGGGGGAGGCAGCCCCAGCATTTT. Translating it yields CASSPPRGRQPQHF.

This clonotype was seen ten or more times. The chain recombines TRBV12-5 with TRBJ2-2; weak D call: TRBD1 (6 bases). Trimming removed 2 bases at V and 6 bases at J, with 16 bases between. The CDR3 runs 16 residues. The germline gives CDR1 LGHNT, CDR2 FRNRAP. CDR3 DNA: TGTGCTAGTGGTTTGTATTCCAGGGGCTTGTCCGGGGAGCTGTTTTTT. It encodes CASGLYSRGLSGELFF.

This clonotype was found many times. The chain combines TRBV20-1 with TRBJ2-5, with 10 bases lining up with TRBD2. The CDR3 has 16 amino acids. CDR1 and CDR2 from the germline V gene are DFQATT and SNEGSKA (reference sequence). V was clipped by 0 bases and J by 4 bases; unmatched bases: 8. The CDR3 DNA is TGCAGTGCTAGAGATGGCAGCGGGGGGGCCCTAGAGACCCAGTACTTC. Protein product: CSARDGSGGALETQYF.

This clonotype showed up many times. V is TRBV6-2 or TRBV6-3 and J is TRBJ1-5, with 9 bases fitting TRBD1. The ends lost 5 bases at V and 7 bases at J; junction bases unmatched: 12. Germline CDR1 reads MNHEY; CDR2 reads SVGEGT. This CDR3 has 16 residues. CDR3 nucleotide sequence: TGTGCCAGCAGTATCCCCCCGGGACAGGGAGAACAGCCCCAGCATTTT. Its translation is CASSIPPGQGEQPQHF.

V is TRBV19 and J is TRBJ1-6; maybe TRBD1 (5 bases). The CDR3 loop spans 16 amino acids. The V end was cut by 7 bases, the J end by 0 bases, with 13 bases between. Germline CDR1 and CDR2: LNHDA and SQIVND (reference sequence). The CDR3 DNA reads TGTGCCAGTACCCAGGCTGGGGCCTCCTATAATTCACCCCTCCACTTT. This gives the protein CASTQAGASYNSPLHF.

The table lists this clonotype with many counts. The chain carries TRBV7-2 and TRBJ1-1; 7 bases line up with TRBD1. Germline V lookup: CDR1 SGHTA, CDR2 FQGNSA. J was trimmed by 3 bases and V by 2 bases; bases with no gene match: 6. The CDR3 runs 15 residues. The CDR3 spells CASSLRVRGDTEAFF. DNA for the CDR3: TGTGCCAGCAGCTTAAGGGTCAGGGGGGACACTGAAGCTTTCTTT.

This clonotype appeared many times. The rearrangement uses TRBV5-6 and TRBJ2-7; a weak D match, TRBD1 (5 bases). The CDR3 is 13 residues long. Looked up from germline, CDR1 is SGHDT and CDR2 is YYEEEE. The ends were cut back, 4 bases at V and 6 bases at J, with 14 bases in the middle. CDR3 protein: CASSNDSFREQYF. CDR3 bases: TGTGCCAGCAGCAATGACAGTTTTCGCGAGCAGTACTTC.

At least ten counts were recorded for this clonotype. This rearrangement joins TRBV6-1 to TRBJ2-7; possibly TRBD1 for D (6 bases). From germline, CDR1 is MNHNS and CDR2 SASEGT. The V gene lost 1 base and the J gene lost 2 bases, with 6 bases spanning the gap. The CDR3 contains 13 residues. The CDR3 coding sequence is TGTGCCAGCAGTGAAGGGGACACCTACGAGCAGTACTTC. Encoded protein: CASSEGDTYEQYF.

At least ten counts were recorded for this clonotype. A much larger clonotype is one base distant, so this may be a read error. The chain couples TRBV25-1 to TRBJ1-1, with D hard to call. Germline values: CDR1 MGHDK, CDR2 SYGVNS. V lost 3 bases to trimming and J lost 3 bases, with 2 bases between them. The CDR3 has 11 residues. The CDR3 DNA reads as TGTGCCAGCAGTGACGACACTGAAGCTTTCTTT. Translated: CASSDDTEAFF.

In its sample, this clonotype was seen many times. The chain joins TRBV6-5 to TRBJ1-5, with 9 nucleotides matching TRBD1. Germline V gene sequence: CDR1 MNHEY, CDR2 SVGAGI. CDR3 length: 16 amino acids. With V trimmed by 4 bases and J by 5 bases, 9 bases remained unmatched. In nucleotides, the CDR3 is TGTGCCAGCAGTTCTGCGACAGGGGGAGGGGATCAGCCCCAGCATTTT. Amino acids: CASSSATGGGDQPQHF.

This clonotype was seen a few times. Just one base apart from a much larger clone, this may be a read error. The chain combines TRBV11-2 with TRBJ2-7; 9 bases are shared with TRBD1. Germline CDR1 reads SGHAT; CDR2 reads FQNNGV. The CDR3 covers 15 residues. The V gene end was trimmed by 1 base and the J gene end by 7 bases; junction bases not matched to a gene: 8. The CDR3 spells CASSLGGTGYREQYF. In DNA form, the CDR3 reads TGTGCCAGCAGCTTAGGGGGGACAGGGTACAGGGAGCAGTACTTC.

This clonotype was recorded at least ten times. This rearrangement joins TRBV30 to TRBJ1-6; perhaps TRBD1 as D (5 bases). The V gene's germline CDR1 is GTSNPN and CDR2 SVGIG (reference sequence). Trimming removed 4 bases at V and 1 base at J, with 14 bases between. The length of the CDR3 is 16 residues. The CDR3 DNA is TGTGCCTGGAAAGGGGTTGGAGGTTCCTATAATTCACCCCTCCACTTT. Translating it yields CAWKGVGGSYNSPLHF.

This clonotype came up many times. V gene TRBV10-3 combines with J gene TRBJ2-2; 8 positions match TRBD2. The CDR3 extends over 16 amino acids. Trimming cost V 4 bases and J 5 bases; bases outside gene matches: 9. The germline CDR1 and CDR2 sequences are ENHRY and SYGVKD. CDR3 coding DNA: TGTGCCATCAGTGGGTCCAGCGGGAGAGGTACCGGGGAGCTGTTTTTT. Encoded protein: CAISGSSGRGTGELFF.

This chain joins TRBV6-2 or TRBV6-3 and TRBJ2-7, with 13 bases that match TRBD2. V lost 6 bases and J lost 3; bases outside the gene matches: 8. Germline CDR1 and CDR2: MNHEY and SVGEGT. CDR3 size: 16 residues. The CDR3 is CASSPSRTSGSYEQYF. DNA of the CDR3: TGTGCCAGCAGCCCCTCTCGGACTAGCGGGAGCTACGAGCAGTACTTC.